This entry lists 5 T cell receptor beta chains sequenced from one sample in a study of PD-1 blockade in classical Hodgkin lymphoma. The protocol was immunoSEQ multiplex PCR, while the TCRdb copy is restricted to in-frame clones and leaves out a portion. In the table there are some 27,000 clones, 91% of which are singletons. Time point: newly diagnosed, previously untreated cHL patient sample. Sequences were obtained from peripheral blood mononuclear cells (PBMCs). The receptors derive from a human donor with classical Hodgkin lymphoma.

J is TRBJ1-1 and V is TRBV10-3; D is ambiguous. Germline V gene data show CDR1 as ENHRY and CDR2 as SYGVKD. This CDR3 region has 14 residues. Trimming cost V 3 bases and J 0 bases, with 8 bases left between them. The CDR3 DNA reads TGTGCCATCAGTGACAGAACCATGAACACTGAAGCTTTCTTT. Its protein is CAISDRTMNTEAFF.

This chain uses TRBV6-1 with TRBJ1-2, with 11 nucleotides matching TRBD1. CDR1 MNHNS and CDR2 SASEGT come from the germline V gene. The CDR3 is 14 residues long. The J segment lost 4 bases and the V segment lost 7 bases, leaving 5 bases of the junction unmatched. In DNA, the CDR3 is TGTGCCAGCACCGGGACAGGGGGATTCTATGGCTACACCTTC. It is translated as CASTGTGGFYGYTF.

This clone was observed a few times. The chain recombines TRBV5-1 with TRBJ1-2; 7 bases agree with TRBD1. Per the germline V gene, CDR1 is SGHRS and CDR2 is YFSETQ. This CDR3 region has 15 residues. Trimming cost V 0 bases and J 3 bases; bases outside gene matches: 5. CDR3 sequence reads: CASSLGATGDYGYTF. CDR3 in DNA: TGCGCCAGCAGCTTGGGTGCTACAGGGGACTATGGCTACACCTTC.

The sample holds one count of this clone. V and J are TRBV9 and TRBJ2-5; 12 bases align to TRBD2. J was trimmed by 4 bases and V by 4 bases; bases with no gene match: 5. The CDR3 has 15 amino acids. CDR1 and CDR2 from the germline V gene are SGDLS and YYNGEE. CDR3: CASSQTSGSPETQYF. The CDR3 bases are TGTGCCAGCAGCCAGACTAGCGGGAGTCCAGAGACCCAGTACTTC.

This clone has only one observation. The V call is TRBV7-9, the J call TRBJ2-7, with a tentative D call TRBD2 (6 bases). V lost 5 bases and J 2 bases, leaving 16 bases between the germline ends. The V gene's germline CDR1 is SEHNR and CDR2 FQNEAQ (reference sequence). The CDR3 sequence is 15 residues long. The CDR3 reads CASSRGRSGPYEQYF. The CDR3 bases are TGTGCCAGCAGCCGAGGGAGGTCGGGACCCTACGAGCAGTACTTC.